Described below is a single TCR beta chain sequence and its context. The antigen remains undetermined. The data were obtained in a study of blood T cells in healthy people across ages. Study-level findings and limits: Bulk PBMC profiling left naive and antigen-experienced comparisons inconclusive.

Staff drew roughly 10 milliliters of peripheral blood from each donor. Primers used in a second PCR of roughly 7 to 12 cycles were a sample-barcoded 5' primer and a J-beta primer mix. One entry per CDR3 protein results from TCRdb running MiXCR on the 5' RACE reads. The top ten hold 8.7% of the sample, which has 500,000 to 550,000 distinct CDR3 sequences, approximately 25% seen once. The CDR3 is made up of 12 amino acids. The V gene's germline CDR1 is SGHTA and CDR2 FQGNSA. V shed 2 bases and J shed 10 bases, with 8 bases lying between them. A further study also used this sample, focusing on T cells of mothers and their children.

The chain employs TRBV7-2 and TRBJ1-4; D is unresolved. Material: blood. The sequence derives from a boy aged 10-17 years in good health. The CDR3 is CASSLQAGKLFF. CDR3 DNA sequence: TGTGCCAGCAGCTTACAAGCAGGAAAACTGTTTTTT.